This T cell receptor (beta chain) was identified during a study of blood T cells in healthy people across ages. Broader study findings: Older age coincided with a roughly linear decline in TCR beta diversity per million T cells.

The authors ran a second PCR of about 6 to 11 cycles using a sample-barcoded 5' primer and a J-beta primer mix. TCRdb called the 5' RACE reads again in MiXCR, with one record for every CDR3 protein. The table lists approximately 800,000 distinct CDR3 sequences, 58% of them singletons, with 20% to 25% in the top ten. The CDR3 is made up of 14 amino acids. Germline-derived CDR1 and CDR2 are SNHLY and FYNNEI. This clonotype was counted a few times. Its antigen is unknown. A junction end diverges from the germline sequence, so it may reflect a read error. This clonotype was obtained from a man in his thirties or forties in good health. Sequencing used blood. The V and J genes are TRBV2 and TRBJ2-5, with TRBD1 as a possible D gene (6 bases). CDR3 sequence reads: CASSDWTAQETQYF. Written as DNA, the CDR3 is TGCGCCAGCAGCGATTGGACAGCCCAAGAGACCCAGTACTTC.